One and the same sample provided the 23 T cell receptor beta chains below, sequenced in a study of shared clonotypes between healthy human individuals. Measured with immunoSEQ multiplex PCR; TCRdb has only the in-frame clones, and not every one. The sample records fewer than 1.4 million clones, roughly 74% being singletons. The sequencing input was memory CD4+ T cells from PBMCs. Subset: CD45RA-negative fraction. The receptors were sampled from a man between 18 and 35 years old in good health. Some clones in this sample may be carry-over from other donors' samples.

The sample holds one count of this clone. The same CDR3 also results from other DNA sequences found in this sample. This chain joins TRBV28 and TRBJ1-3; weak D call: TRBD1 (5 bases). Germline CDR1 reads MDHEN; CDR2 reads SYDVKM. There are 15 residues in the CDR3. Deletions cut 2 bases from V and 1 base from J, with 9 bases between. The DNA for the CDR3 is TGTGCCAGCAGTTTAATCGGGGGGTCTGGAAACACCATATATTTT. Encoded protein: CASSLIGGSGNTIYF.

The CDR3 DNA is TGTGCCAGCAGTGATAGTAGCGGGAGGATGATCGGGGAGCTGTTTTTT. Protein: CASSDSSGRMIGELFF. The rearrangement uses TRBV2 and TRBJ2-2; 10 positions agree with TRBD2. The CDR3 is 16 amino acids. Germline V lookup: CDR1 SNHLY, CDR2 FYNNEI. The trim removed 3 bases at V and 7 bases at J, leaving 8 bases unmatched.

CDR3 in DNA: TGTGCCAGCAGTGCCCGACAGGGGAGGGCACCCCTCCACTTT. This encodes CASSARQGRAPLHF. The chain employs TRBV28 and TRBJ1-6; 8 nucleotides align to TRBD1. V lost 5 bases, J lost 11 bases, and 8 bases stayed unmatched. Germline V CDR1 and CDR2: MDHEN, SYDVKM. This CDR3 has 14 amino acids.

The genes are TRBV7-8 and TRBJ1-3, with 7 positions matching TRBD1. Germline CDR1 is SGHVS and CDR2 is FQNEAQ. V trimming: 5 bases; J trimming: 1 base; junction bases outside the gene matches: 8. The length of the CDR3 is 16 residues. The CDR3 DNA sequence: TGTGCCAGCAGCCCCCAACAGGGGAGGTCTGGAAACACCATATATTTT. It codes for CASSPQQGRSGNTIYF.

This clone was found a few times. The junction differs from germline at one of its ends, possibly a read error. V gene TRBV6-5 combines with J gene TRBJ1-1, with D uncertain. The CDR3 is 13 amino acids. The germline V gene has CDR1 MNHEY and CDR2 SVGAGI. CDR3 coding DNA: TGTGCCAGCAGTTACTCGAGAGGGAGCTCGAATCTCTTT. It codes for CASSYSRGSSNLF.

The chain links TRBV5-6 to TRBJ1-1, with D maybe TRBD1 (6 bases). This CDR3 contains 14 residues. Germline CDR1 SGHDT, CDR2 YYEEEE. V was cut by 3 bases and J by 1 base, with 10 bases left in between. The CDR3 DNA reads TGTGCCAGCAGCTACCCGGACAGGAACACTGAAGCTTTCTTT. It translates to CASSYPDRNTEAFF. The full variable domain, its missing parts supplied by reference TRBV5-6 and TRBJ1-1, is DAGVTQSPTHLIKTRGQQVTLRCSPKSGHDTVSWYQQALGQGPQFIFQYYEEEERQRGNFPDRFSGHQFPNYSSELNVNALLLGDSALYLCASSYPDRNTEAFFGQGTRLTVV.

This clone was detected once. The genes are TRBV7-2 and TRBJ2-5, with D possibly TRBD1 on 5 matching bases. Germline lookup yields CDR1 SGHTA and CDR2 FQGNSA. This CDR3 comprises 14 residues. Trimming pared 2 bases from V and 5 bases from J, leaving 12 bases between. CDR3 sequence (DNA): TGTGCCAGCAGCTTATCCAGGGCTGGGGAGACCCAGTACTTC. This codes for CASSLSRAGETQYF.

Points on this clone: The sample holds other DNA sequences that translate to the same CDR3. The V and J genes are TRBV28 and TRBJ2-7; no clear D. The CDR3 contains 12 residues. CDR1 is MDHEN and CDR2 is SYDVKM in the germline V gene. V lost 4 bases and J 4 bases, leaving 8 bases between the germline ends. The CDR3 nucleotides are TGTGCCAGCAGTTCCCTAGGATACGAGCAGTACTTC. Translation gives CASSSLGYEQYF.

The V gene is TRBV5-8, the J gene TRBJ1-2; possible D gene TRBD1, 5 bases. Trimming left V 4 bases short and J 6 bases short, with 22 bases between. The CDR3 sequence is 16 residues long. Per the germline V gene, CDR1 is SGHTS and CDR2 is YDEGEE. CDR3 residues: CASSPSRRGTVDGYTF. DNA for the CDR3: TGTGCCAGCAGCCCCTCCCGCAGAGGGACCGTCGATGGCTACACCTTC.

This chain joins TRBV15 and TRBJ1-5; D remains unclear. Germline V gene lookup returns CDR1 LNHNV and CDR2 YYDKDF (reference sequence). The CDR3 length is 14 residues. The V gene lost 1 base and the J gene lost 7 bases, with 11 bases spanning the gap. The CDR3: CATSRVAEGQPQHF. In DNA, the CDR3 is TGTGCCACCAGCAGAGTAGCAGAGGGACAGCCCCAGCATTTT.

The J gene is TRBJ2-5, the V gene TRBV2, with D hard to call. Germline V CDR1 and CDR2: SNHLY, FYNNEI. This CDR3 is 12 amino acids long. The V gene lost 3 bases and the J gene lost 5 bases, with 7 bases spanning the gap. The CDR3 DNA is TGTGCCAGCAGTGATTCCGGGGAGACCCAGTACTTC. Amino acids: CASSDSGETQYF.

This clone was detected a few times. The CDR3 is CASSVVRGDTQYF. CDR3 bases: TGTGCCAGCAGTGTTGTTAGGGGCGATACGCAGTATTTT. The rearrangement joins TRBV6-4 to TRBJ2-3; D may be TRBD1 (5 bases). The V gene lost 4 bases and the J gene lost 6 bases, with 11 bases spanning the gap. The germline CDR1 and CDR2 sequences are MRHNA and SNTAGT. The CDR3 loop spans 13 amino acids.

On this clone: A much larger clone lies one base from this, so it may be a read error. The genes are TRBV6-6 and TRBJ2-1; TRBD1 aligns across 7 bases. CDR1 and CDR2 (germline): MNHNY, SVGAGI (reference sequence). J lost 2 bases, V lost 7 bases, and 2 bases had no gene match. CDR3 length: 13 amino acids. CDR3 in amino acids: CASMGTAYNEQFF. In DNA form, the CDR3 reads TGTGCCAGCATGGGGACAGCCTACAATGAGCAGTTCTTC.

The chain has TRBV28 and TRBJ2-5; D may be TRBD1 or TRBD2 (5 bases each). Per germline, CDR1 MDHEN and CDR2 SYDVKM. The CDR3 totals 13 residues. Written as DNA, the CDR3 is TGTGCTGTAGGGTGGGGGAACCAAGAGACCCAGTACTTC. Translating gives CAVGWGNQETQYF.

This clone showed up just once. The V and J genes are TRBV2 and TRBJ2-7; no definite D call. The germline gives CDR1 SNHLY, CDR2 FYNNEI. The V end lost 4 bases, the J end lost 2 bases, and 12 bases lay between the germline ends. The CDR3 loop spans 14 amino acids. CDR3 protein: CASSASRATYEQYF. The CDR3 nucleotides are TGTGCCAGCAGTGCGAGCCGGGCCACCTACGAGCAGTACTTC. Variable domain in full (rest from reference TRBV2 and TRBJ2-7): EPEVTQTPSHQVTQMGQEVILRCVPISNHLYFYWYRQILGQKVEFLVSFYNNEISEKSEIFDDQFSVERPDGSNFTLKIRSTKLEDSAMYFCASSASRATYEQYFGPGTRLTVT.

This sequence joins TRBV7-9 and TRBJ2-7; D might be TRBD1 or TRBD2, each matching 6 bases. This CDR3 has 15 residues. V lost 2 bases to trimming and J lost 3 bases, with 14 bases between them. In germline, CDR1 is SEHNR, CDR2 FQNEAQ (reference sequence). This CDR3 is CASSLWGATDYEQYF. For the CDR3, the DNA is TGTGCCAGCAGCTTATGGGGGGCGACTGACTACGAGCAGTACTTC.

The CDR3 loop is CASSPMGTGGRTQYF. The CDR3 DNA follows: TGTGCCAGCTCACCAATGGGGACAGGGGGCAGGACGCAGTATTTT. The V gene is TRBV18, the J gene TRBJ2-3; 12 bases are a match to TRBD1. The trim removed 2 bases at V and 9 bases at J, leaving 6 bases unmatched. The CDR3 runs to 15 residues. Per germline, CDR1 KGHSH and CDR2 LQKENI.

The J gene is TRBJ2-7, the V gene TRBV28, with a tentative D call TRBD2 (5 bases). CDR3 length: 11 residues. The V gene's germline CDR1 is MDHEN and CDR2 SYDVKM. The CDR3 region is CASGGSYEQYF. CDR3 nucleotide sequence: TGTGCGAGCGGCGGTTCCTACGAGCAGTACTTC.

J is TRBJ1-1 and V is TRBV7-2, with a possible D match to TRBD1 (5 bases). Germline CDR1 SGHTA, CDR2 FQGNSA. V lost 7 bases, J lost 13 bases, and 19 bases lay in between. The CDR3 runs to 12 residues. CDR3 sequence reads: CASTLGGSIGFF. CDR3 DNA: TGTGCCAGCACCCTGGGGGGGAGCATTGGTTTCTTT. The whole variable domain, remainder taken from reference TRBV7-2 and TRBJ1-1, is GAGVSQSPSNKVTEKGKDVELRCDPISGHTALYWYRQSLGQGLEFLIYFQGNSAPDKSGLPSDRFSAERTGGSVSTLTIQRTQQEDSAVYLCASTLGGSIGFFGQGTRLTVV.

The chain employs TRBV7-2 and TRBJ2-3; 8 bases align to TRBD2. CDR3 length equals 16 residues. CDR1 is SGHTA and CDR2 is FQGNSA in the germline V gene. V lost 4 bases, J lost 4 bases, and 10 bases stayed unmatched. The CDR3 nucleotides are TGTGCCAGCAGCTCCCGGTCAGCGGGAGTTCCAGATACGCAGTATTTT. Amino acid sequence: CASSSRSAGVPDTQYF. Full variable domain (remainder filled in from reference TRBV7-2 and TRBJ2-3): GAGVSQSPSNKVTEKGKDVELRCDPISGHTALYWYRQSLGQGLEFLIYFQGNSAPDKSGLPSDRFSAERTGGSVSTLTIQRTQQEDSAVYLCASSSRSAGVPDTQYFGPGTRLTVL.

V and J are TRBV7-9 and TRBJ1-1; D ambiguous. The germline V and J ends were trimmed by 5 bases and 10 bases, with 17 bases remaining between them. CDR1 is SEHNR and CDR2 is FQNEAQ in the germline V gene (reference sequence). This CDR3 is 13 amino acids long. CDR3 DNA sequence: TGTGCCAGCAGCGACCGCCAGGCTTTAGGAGCTTTCTTT. Amino acids: CASSDRQALGAFF.

V and J are TRBV7-2 and TRBJ2-1; D remains ambiguous. Trimming cost V 1 base and J 0 bases, with 10 bases left between them. The germline gives CDR1 SGHTA, CDR2 FQGNSA. The CDR3 has 16 residues. The CDR3 loop reads CASSLGHPSSYNEQFF. The CDR3 DNA follows: TGTGCCAGCAGCTTAGGACACCCGAGCTCCTACAATGAGCAGTTCTTC.

The chain has TRBV7-9 and TRBJ2-2; unclear D gene. The CDR3 length is 15 residues. Trimming pared 4 bases from V and 0 bases from J, leaving 9 bases between. Germline CDR1 SEHNR, CDR2 FQNEAQ (reference sequence). The CDR3 coding sequence is TGTGCCAGCAGCTATGCGGAGCCGAACACCGGGGAGCTGTTTTTT. Translated, it gives CASSYAEPNTGELFF.